This is a list of T cell receptor beta chains from one sample in a study of cytomegalovirus exposure and HLA in healthy donors. Assay: immunoSEQ multiplex PCR; the TCRdb copy retains only in-frame clones and omits some. Among about 120,000 clones, 75% to 90% were seen once, and the ten largest hold 2% to 2.5%. Specimen: PBMCs. These receptors originate from a man aged 25-40 years in good health and CMV-seronegative. Both conserved end residues are part of each CDR3. Each record gives: D gene, J gene, V gene, clone size, CDR3 DNA, CDR3 protein. D genes are given only for firm matches. Where a row states a size, it is once, few, many or the class of an expanded clone; other rows omit it.

TRBD1	TRBJ1-2	TRBV19	.	TGTGCCAGTAGTATCGTCCGGGACAGGGGGAGAATGTATGGCTACACCTTC	CASSIVRDRGRMYGYTF
TRBD2	TRBJ2-3	TRBV9	.	TGTGCCAGCAGCGTAGTTGGAGCGGGGGGGCCGGCAGATACGCAGTATTTT	CASSVVGAGGPADTQYF
.	TRBJ1-2	TRBV28	.	TGTGCCAGCAGTTTCCTTGGACTTGCTAACTATGGCTACACCTTC	CASSFLGLANYGYTF
.	TRBJ2-1	TRBV4-3	.	TGCGCCAGCACCAAAAGGCAGGGGTTTCGAAATGAGCAGTTCTTC	CASTKRQGFRNEQFF
.	TRBJ2-3	TRBV6-1	.	TGTGCCAGCCCCTCGGAGGGCACAGATACGCAGTATTTT	CASPSEGTDTQYF
TRBD1	TRBJ2-7	TRBV7-9	.	TGTGCCAGCAGCTTAGCAGGGGGCACGGAAGAGCAGTACTTC	CASSLAGGTEEQYF
.	TRBJ2-7	TRBV9	.	TGTGCCAGCAGCGTAGCGGAGGGGGAGCAGTACTTC	CASSVAEGEQYF
TRBD2	TRBJ2-7	TRBV5-8	once	TGTGCCAGCAGCCTCTCCGGGACTAGCGGGGGTCTGAGCTCCTACGAGCAGTACTTC	CASSLSGTSGGLSSYEQYF
.	TRBJ2-3	TRBV2	.	TGTGCCAGCAGTCTTGGGACTTCCCGGGGTACGCAGTATTTT	CASSLGTSRGTQYF
.	TRBJ1-1	TRBV6-6	.	TGTGCCAGCAGTAACAACGCCCTAGGCGGCTGGGAGAAAGCTTTCTTT	CASSNNALGGWEKAFF
TRBD1	TRBJ2-1	TRBV27	.	TGTGCCAGCAGTTTTCTGAGAACAGGGGAGACATACAATGAGCAGTTCTTC	CASSFLRTGETYNEQFF
.	TRBJ2-4	TRBV6-5	.	TGTGCCAGCAGTCCGAGTAGGAACAGTCAGTACTTC	CASSPSRNSQYF
TRBD1	TRBJ1-1	TRBV6-6	.	TGTGCCAGCAAGGGGGGGACAGGGAAGCTAACTGAAGCTTTCTTT	CASKGGTGKLTEAFF
TRBD1	TRBJ1-1	TRBV7-6	.	TGTGCCAGCAGCTTGGAGACAGGGGGCTTGACTGAAGCTTTCTTT	CASSLETGGLTEAFF
.	TRBJ2-2	TRBV19	once	TGTGCCAGTAGTTCTACCAACACCGGGGAGCTGTTTTTT	CASSSTNTGELFF
.	TRBJ1-4	TRBV25-1	.	TGTGCCAGCAGTGAGCGGGCGGGACGTGAAAAACTGTTTTTT	CASSERAGREKLFF
.	TRBJ2-7	TRBV6-6	.	TGTGCCAGCAGTTACTCGAGTCCCAGGGTGGGGTACGAGCAGTACTTC	CASSYSSPRVGYEQYF
TRBD1	TRBJ2-1	TRBV2	.	TGTGCCAGCAGTGCTAGACAGGGGAGCTCCTACAATGAGCAGTTCTTC	CASSARQGSSYNEQFF
.	TRBJ2-5	TRBV27	.	TGTGCCAGCAGTTCGACCCCTCTGGACTTCTTCCCAGAGACCCAGTACTTC	CASSSTPLDFFPETQYF
.	TRBJ2-2	TRBV7-2	once	TGTGCCAGCAGCTTAGCTGGGCCAGCGAACACCGGGGAGCTGTTTTTT	CASSLAGPANTGELFF
.	TRBJ2-1	TRBV5-1	.	TGCGCCAGCCGGGTTCTGGGTGTCAATGAGCAGTTCTTC	CASRVLGVNEQFF
TRBD1	TRBJ2-3	TRBV30	.	TGTGCCTGGAGTTCGGGTGACAGGGTCACAGATACGCAGTATTTT	CAWSSGDRVTDTQYF
.	TRBJ2-5	TRBV7-8	.	TGTGCCAGCAGCTTAAAGACTGGATTCACCAAAGAGACCCAGTACTTC	CASSLKTGFTKETQYF
.	TRBJ1-3	TRBV5-1	few	TGCGCCAGCTCGGCCAGGTCAAACTCTGGAAACACCATATATTTT	CASSARSNSGNTIYF
.	TRBJ2-6	TRBV10-3	.	TGTGCCATCAGTGGTTTGCAGGGACGGGGGTCTGGGGCCAACGTCCTGACTTTC	CAISGLQGRGSGANVLTF
TRBD2	TRBJ2-3	TRBV27	.	TGTGCCAGCAGTTTAAGCGGGGGGTTCGATACGCAGTATTTT	CASSLSGGFDTQYF
.	TRBJ1-2	TRBV5-1	.	TGCGCCAGCAGCTTGGCCGCGATGGGGGGTAACTATGGCTACACCTTC	CASSLAAMGGNYGYTF
.	TRBJ2-1	TRBV10-3	.	TGTGCCATCAGTGCAACCAGGGACAATGAGCAGTTCTTC	CAISATRDNEQFF
TRBD1	TRBJ1-1	TRBV10-3	.	TGTGCCATCAGTGAAGGACAGGGCGGTGAGGACACTGAAGCTTTCTTT	CAISEGQGGEDTEAFF
TRBD2	TRBJ2-7	TRBV6-5	.	TGTGCCAGCAGATTAGCGGGGGCGGGGGGCGAGCAGTACTTC	CASRLAGAGGEQYF
TRBD1	TRBJ1-1	TRBV2	.	TGTGCCAGCAGTGGGACAGGGGTTCTTGGTACTGAAGCTTTCTTT	CASSGTGVLGTEAFF
.	TRBJ2-2	TRBV9	.	TGTGCCAGCAGCGTAACAGGGAACACCGGGGAGCTGTTTTTT	CASSVTGNTGELFF
TRBD1	TRBJ1-2	TRBV27	.	TGTGCCAGCAGCCCAGGGGGCCTGCTTTATGGCTACACCTTC	CASSPGGLLYGYTF
TRBD2	TRBJ2-7	TRBV10-2	once	TGCGCCAGCAGTGAAGGACTAGCGGGGGGAAGTTACGAGCAGTACTTC	CASSEGLAGGSYEQYF
.	TRBJ2-3	TRBV10-3	.	TGTGCCATCAGTCCTCTCCCGGAGGCAGATACGCAGTATTTT	CAISPLPEADTQYF
.	TRBJ1-5	TRBV9	.	TGTGCCAGCAGCGTAGGCCAGTATAGCAATCAGCCCCAGCATTTT	CASSVGQYSNQPQHF
.	TRBJ2-1	TRBV7-2	few	TGTGCCAGCAGCCGTCCGGGATTTAGGAATGAGCAGTTCTTC	CASSRPGFRNEQFF
TRBD2	TRBJ2-1	TRBV7-8	.	TGTGCCAGCAGCTTAGGGTCTAGCGGGGAAACTGAGCAGTTCTTC	CASSLGSSGETEQFF
.	TRBJ2-7	TRBV5-1	few	TGCGCCAGCAGCTTGGAACAGATGAGCGAGCAGTACTTC	CASSLEQMSEQYF
.	TRBJ2-2	TRBV5-1	.	TGCGCCAGCAGCTTGGAAGGGGCTGACACCGGGGAGCTGTTTTTT	CASSLEGADTGELFF
TRBD1	TRBJ1-4	TRBV5-1	few	TGCGCCAGCAGCCCGGCCCCGGGACAGGGTAATGAAAAACTGTTTTTT	CASSPAPGQGNEKLFF
.	TRBJ2-7	TRBV14	.	TGTGCCAGCAGCCTCAGACAGACCTACGAGCAGTACTTC	CASSLRQTYEQYF